This entry concerns a single TCR beta chain. What it binds is unknown. This sample was included in a study of beta chain features in type 1 diabetes. Study-wide points: Moderate but significant shortening of TCRB CDR3s was recorded in all four CD4+ subsets from Type 1 diabetes patients.

All of the isolated RNA was reverse transcribed, so expressed TCRB transcripts were sequenced. Profiling relied on immunoSEQ multiplex PCR, and the TCRdb table lists in-frame clones only, not all of them. This table holds a few hundred thousand clones, around an eighth found once. CDR1 MNHNY and CDR2 SVGAGI come from the germline V gene (reference sequence). Trimming took 4 bases from V and 2 from J; bases not matched to a gene: 7. The CDR3 extends over 16 amino acids. The receptor was isolated from a woman younger than 30 with type 1 diabetes. Input material: naive CD4+ T cells from blood. The chain carries TRBV6-6 and TRBJ1-5; 8 nucleotides line up with TRBD1. This CDR3 reads CASSSPPGQGNQPQHF. The CDR3 coding sequence is TGTGCCAGCAGTTCCCCTCCGGGACAGGGCAATCAGCCCCAGCATTTT.